These 14 T cell receptor beta chains came from one sample sequenced in a study of blood T cell repertoires in COVID-19. Only in-frame clones appear in the TCRdb table, and some are missing; sequencing was by immunoSEQ multiplex PCR. The sample shows fewer than 300,000 clones, around nine tenths of them seen only once. Sample: PBMCs or T cells enriched from blood (not recorded which). The source of these receptors is a man aged 35 to 55 who had recovered from COVID-19.

The CDR3 spells CASSPSGNYGYTF. The DNA for the CDR3 is TGTGCCAGCAGCCCCTCAGGAAACTATGGCTACACCTTC. V usage is TRBV5-4 and J usage is TRBJ1-2; D call uncertain. The CDR3 loop spans 13 amino acids. Trimming pared 4 bases from V and 2 bases from J, leaving 9 bases between. Germline assignment: CDR1 SGHNT and CDR2 YYREEE (reference sequence).

This clone was seen just once. This chain uses TRBV30 with TRBJ2-3; tentative D call: TRBD1 (6 bases). Between the trimmed V and J ends, which lost 4 bases and 2 bases, there was a span of 10 bases. In germline, CDR1 is GTSNPN, CDR2 SVGIG (reference sequence). This CDR3 is built from 13 residues. The CDR3 DNA follows: TGTGCCTGGACACAGGGAGCCACAGATACGCAGTATTTT. This translates into CAWTQGATDTQYF. The whole variable domain, remainder taken from reference TRBV30 and TRBJ2-3, is SQTIHQWPATLVQPVGSPLSLECTVEGTSNPNLYWYRQAAGRGLQLLFYSVGIGQISSEVPQNLSASRPQDRQFILSSKKLLLSDSGFYLCAWTQGATDTQYFGPGTRLTVL.

In its sample, this clone was seen a few times. The chain links TRBV2 to TRBJ1-1, with no clear D. The V end was cut by 2 bases, the J end by 7 bases, with 5 bases between. Germline-derived CDR1 and CDR2 are SNHLY and FYNNEI. There are 11 residues in the CDR3. The CDR3 spells CASSEMREAFF. CDR3 bases: TGTGCCAGCAGTGAAATGCGTGAAGCTTTCTTT.

V and J are TRBV19 and TRBJ2-1; 10 nucleotides line up with TRBD2. CDR3 length: 16 amino acids. Germline values: CDR1 LNHDA, CDR2 SQIVND (reference sequence). The V and J ends lost 6 bases and 5 bases, in that order; junction bases with no gene match: 10. The CDR3 sequence: CASSGTSASLDNEQFF. The DNA for the CDR3 is TGTGCCAGTAGCGGGACTAGCGCGAGCCTCGACAATGAGCAGTTCTTC.

V is TRBV7-2 and J is TRBJ2-1, with 13 bases fitting TRBD2. The J segment lost 8 bases and the V segment lost 4 bases, leaving 2 bases of the junction unmatched. CDR3 length: 14 residues. Germline values: CDR1 SGHTA, CDR2 FQGNSA. The CDR3 DNA reads as TGTGCCAGCAGCTGGACTAGCGGGAGTTATGAGCAGTTCTTC. Translating it yields CASSWTSGSYEQFF.

The chain carries TRBV19 and TRBJ2-6; D ambiguous. This CDR3 contains 17 residues. Between the trimmed V and J ends, which lost 3 bases and 0 bases, there was a span of 12 bases. Germline V gene data show CDR1 as LNHDA and CDR2 as SQIVND (reference sequence). The chain's CDR3 is CASSILPRPSGANVLTF. The CDR3 DNA is TGTGCCAGTAGTATTCTACCTAGACCCTCTGGGGCCAACGTCCTGACTTTC.

J is TRBJ1-5 and V is TRBV28; D remains unclear. Trimming pared 4 bases from V and 4 bases from J, leaving 14 bases between. The CDR3 extends over 15 amino acids. Germline V CDR1 and CDR2: MDHEN, SYDVKM. CDR3 DNA: TGTGCCAGCAGTTCCATAGCGGAAAGAAATCAGCCCCAGCATTTT. This sequence encodes CASSSIAERNQPQHF.

The V call is TRBV4-3, the J call TRBJ2-4; TRBD2 matches 10 bases. In germline, CDR1 is LGHNA, CDR2 YSLEER. The CDR3 spans 18 residues. V lost 0 bases, J lost 8 bases, and 13 bases stayed unmatched. The CDR3 protein is CASSQDGTASGSLDIQYF. The CDR3 nucleotides read TGCGCCAGCAGCCAAGATGGTACGGCTAGCGGGAGTCTAGACATTCAGTACTTC.

The chain is built from TRBV14 and TRBJ2-4; D may be TRBD1 (5 bases). Germline V CDR1 and CDR2: SGHDN, FVKESK. Trimming removed 2 bases at V and 1 base at J, with 6 bases between. This CDR3 has 14 residues. Here the CDR3 DNA reads TGTGCCAGCAGCCAAAGGGGTGCCAAAAACATTCAGTACTTC. This gives the protein CASSQRGAKNIQYF. The whole variable domain, remainder taken from reference TRBV14 and TRBJ2-4, is EAGVTQFPSHSVIEKGQTVTLRCDPISGHDNLYWYRRVMGKEIKFLLHFVKESKQDESGMPNNRFLAERTGGTYSTLKVQPAELEDSGVYFCASSQRGAKNIQYFGAGTRLSVL.

The rearrangement uses TRBV6-2 or TRBV6-3 and TRBJ1-1; D gene unclear. CDR1 MNHEY and CDR2 SVGEGT come from the germline V gene. The CDR3 length is 15 residues. Between the trimmed V and J ends, which lost 2 bases and 0 bases, there was a span of 10 bases. This chain's CDR3 is CASSYTSEMNTEAFF. The CDR3 nucleotides read TGTGCCAGCAGTTACACCTCAGAAATGAACACTGAAGCTTTCTTT.

The chain links TRBV11-2 to TRBJ2-5; D perhaps matches TRBD2 (6 bases). Deletions cut 1 base from V and 4 bases from J, with 16 bases between. This CDR3 is 16 amino acids long. Germline assignment: CDR1 SGHAT and CDR2 FQNNGV. CDR3 sequence reads: CASSLGGSGRGETQYF. CDR3 coding DNA: TGTGCCAGCAGCTTAGGGGGGAGCGGGCGTGGAGAGACCCAGTACTTC.

The chain has TRBV30 and TRBJ2-5; 7 bases match TRBD2. V was clipped by 1 base and J by 1 base; unmatched bases: 9. CDR1 and CDR2 (germline): GTSNPN, SVGIG (reference sequence). This CDR3 is built from 16 residues. The CDR3 reads CAWSALGGGSQETQYF. In DNA, the CDR3 is TGTGCCTGGAGTGCTCTGGGCGGGGGATCCCAAGAGACCCAGTACTTC.

The chain carries TRBV6-5 and TRBJ1-6; D perhaps matches TRBD1 (5 bases). The V gene lost 6 bases and the J gene lost 10 bases, with 16 bases spanning the gap. The length of the CDR3 is 14 residues. Germline V gene data show CDR1 as MNHEY and CDR2 as SVGAGI. CDR3: CASSPRGGRSPLHF. CDR3 nucleotide sequence: TGTGCCAGCAGCCCCCGGGGGGGTAGGTCACCCCTCCACTTT.

This clone has only a few counts. The rearrangement joins TRBV21-1 to TRBJ1-3; the table names TRBD1, a call not compared with the DNA. TRBV21-1 is listed as a pseudogene. The CDR3 loop spans 17 amino acids. For the CDR3, the DNA is TGTGCCAGCAGCAAAACTTCTCACCGGGACAGGGGTCTTTGGAAGGGTTTT. Its translation is CASSKTSHRDRGLWKGF.